Below are 11 T cell receptor beta chains sequenced from a single sample in a study of shared clonotypes between healthy human individuals (dated by TCRdb to 2018 to 2021). The library relied on the immunoSEQ multiplex PCR assay. Held by TCRdb, this immuneACCESS table contains in-frame sequences only and omits some clones. Under half of the omission traces to an unresolved V gene where checked; the cause of the rest is unknown. The sample includes 950,000 to 1,100,000 clones, with 75% to 85% observed a single time. Roughly 0.55% of the sample lies in the top ten. The specimen sequenced was memory CD4+ T cells from PBMCs. Taken with the paper, the label for cell subset or site translates to: CD45RA-negative fraction. The receptors were gathered from a young man in good health. Some clones in this sample may be carry-over from other donors' samples.

The chain has TRBV7-7 and TRBJ2-5, with no clear D. Trimming removed 6 bases from V and 5 bases from J, with 13 bases in between. The CDR3 sequence is 13 residues long. Germline V lookup: CDR1 SSHAT, CDR2 FNYEAQ (reference sequence). The CDR3 DNA follows: TGTGCCAGCAGGTCCTGGGGTGGCGAGACCCAGTACTTC. It yields the protein CASRSWGGETQYF.

The chain recombines TRBV9 with TRBJ1-3; D might be TRBD1 (5 bases). The germline gives CDR1 SGDLS, CDR2 YYNGEE. This CDR3 has 16 amino acids. V dropped 4 bases and J dropped 2 bases, with 16 bases sitting between them. The CDR3, as DNA: TGTGCCAGCAGCTCTATGGGGATGGGGGCTGGAAACACCATATATTTT. Its translation: CASSSMGMGAGNTIYF.

The V gene is TRBV5-1, the J gene TRBJ2-7; 10 bases agree with TRBD1. From germline, CDR1 is SGHRS and CDR2 YFSETQ. V lost 4 bases to trimming and J lost 10 bases; unmatched junction nucleotides: 17. This CDR3 has 16 residues. CDR3 in amino acids: CASSVNRDRGSEKQYF. The CDR3 coding sequence is TGCGCCAGCAGCGTAAACCGGGACAGGGGCTCCGAGAAACAGTACTTC.

The V gene is TRBV5-1, the J gene TRBJ2-3; D uncertain. The CDR3 runs 14 residues. The germline V gene has CDR1 SGHRS and CDR2 YFSETQ. V dropped 1 base and J dropped 2 bases, with 8 bases sitting between them. The CDR3 spells CASSLLSVTDTQYF. In DNA form, the CDR3 reads TGCGCCAGCAGCTTGCTGTCAGTCACAGATACGCAGTATTTT.

V is TRBV28 and J is TRBJ2-7; D is uncertain. With 5 bases removed from V and 1 base from J, the gap between germline ends came to 9 bases. Germline V gene lookup returns CDR1 MDHEN and CDR2 SYDVKM. The CDR3 has 13 residues. The CDR3 region has the DNA TGTGCCAGCAGTCAAACACCTTCCTACGAGCAGTACTTC. It translates to CASSQTPSYEQYF.

This clone came up once. The chain combines TRBV28 with TRBJ1-5, with D unclear. Trimming removed 1 base at V and 0 bases at J, with 10 bases between. Germline V gene sequence: CDR1 MDHEN, CDR2 SYDVKM. CDR3 length: 16 residues. CDR3 amino acids: CASSLSIGSSNQPQHF. The CDR3 nucleotides read TGTGCCAGCAGTTTATCGATCGGGAGTAGCAATCAGCCCCAGCATTTT.

The CDR3 DNA follows: TGTGCCAGCAGCCCCGTGGGACAGGGAATCCACGAGCAGTACTTC. Amino acids: CASSPVGQGIHEQYF. V gene TRBV28 combines with J gene TRBJ2-7; 9 bases fit TRBD1. The CDR3 contains 15 residues. Per germline, CDR1 MDHEN and CDR2 SYDVKM. The J segment lost 5 bases and the V segment lost 6 bases, leaving 11 bases of the junction unmatched.

V is TRBV18 and J is TRBJ2-7, with D possibly matching TRBD1 (6 bases). Trimming removed 3 bases at V and 0 bases at J, with 15 bases between. Germline V gene data show CDR1 as KGHSH and CDR2 as LQKENI. The CDR3 runs 16 residues. In nucleotides, the CDR3 is TGTGCCAGCTCACCGTTTTCTCTGGACAGCTCCTACGAGCAGTACTTC. It yields the protein CASSPFSLDSSYEQYF.

CDR3 protein: CASRLWTGKRRHTEAFF. In DNA, the CDR3 is TGTGCAAGTCGCTTGTGGACAGGTAAAAGGAGGCACACTGAAGCTTTCTTT. The J gene is TRBJ1-1, the V gene TRBV12-2; the table calls TRBD1, which could not be checked here. TRBV12-2 is tagged as a pseudogene. This CDR3 is 17 amino acids long.

This chain connects TRBV2 to TRBJ2-1; D gene unclear. Germline CDR1 SNHLY, CDR2 FYNNEI. Trimming removed 11 bases at V and 12 bases at J, with 17 bases between. The CDR3 length is 11 residues. CDR3 in amino acids: CAGSQDGGQFF. DNA of the CDR3: TGTGCCGGGTCCCAAGATGGTGGGCAGTTCTTC.

On this clone itself: The same CDR3 arises from other DNA sequences in this sample as well. In nucleotides, the CDR3 is TGTGCCAGCAGCCCTAGCGGGAGGAGAAGCACAGATACGCAGTATTTT. Its protein product is CASSPSGRRSTDTQYF. The chain couples TRBV7-2 to TRBJ2-3, with TRBD2 matching over 11 bases. CDR1 and CDR2 (germline): SGHTA, FQGNSA. The V and J ends lost 5 bases and 0 bases, in that order; junction bases with no gene match: 4. This CDR3 has 16 amino acids.